A selection of T cell receptor beta chains follows, all from one sample in a study of CD8+CD57+ T cells in acquired aplastic anemia. MiXCR was run by TCRdb on the reads, yielding one entry per CDR3 protein. The table includes about 120,000 distinct CDR3 sequences, approximately 61% detected once. Sequencing was done on a sample of sorted CD4+, CD8+, or CD8+CD57+ T cells (not recorded which) from PBMCs. These receptor sequences come from a human donor with aplastic anemia. The CDR3 runs from the conserved cysteine through the conserved F or W. The D gene is left open where the match is weak. Not all rows give a size; the values are once, few, many and, for expanded clones, a class.

len: 15
j_gene: TRBJ2-6
d_gene: TRBD1
abundance: -
v_gene: TRBV20-1
CDR3aa: CSAQQGAAGANVLTF
CDR3nt: TGCAGTGCACAACAGGGGGCGGCTGGGGCCAACGTCCTGACTTTC

len: 14
j_gene: TRBJ2-1
d_gene: TRBD2
abundance: -
v_gene: TRBV20-1
CDR3aa: CSAASGTSGLEQFF
CDR3nt: TGCAGTGCTGCCTCCGGGACTAGCGGGCTTGAGCAGTTCTTC

len: 14
j_gene: TRBJ2-2
d_gene: -
abundance: few
v_gene: TRBV7-7
CDR3aa: CASSLRQSTGELFF
CDR3nt: TGTGCTAGCAGCTTAAGGCAGAGCACCGGGGAGCTGTTTTTT

len: 13
j_gene: TRBJ2-1
d_gene: -
abundance: -
v_gene: TRBV27
CDR3aa: CASSLSRLNEQSF
CDR3nt: TGTGCCAGCAGCCTATCGAGACTCAATGAGCAGTCCTTC

len: 15
j_gene: TRBJ1-2
d_gene: TRBD1
abundance: -
v_gene: TRBV9
CDR3aa: CASSATGGAGYGYTF
CDR3nt: TGTGCCAGCAGCGCAACAGGGGGCGCTGGCTATGGCTACACCTTC

len: 12
j_gene: TRBJ1-1
d_gene: -
abundance: -
v_gene: TRBV19
CDR3aa: CASSYTNTEAFF
CDR3nt: TGTGCCAGTAGTTACACGAACACTGAAGCTTTCTTT

len: 14
j_gene: TRBJ2-7
d_gene: -
abundance: -
v_gene: TRBV7-9
CDR3aa: CASSLVRNSYEQYF
CDR3nt: TGTGCCAGCAGCTTGGTACGGAACTCCTACGAGCAGTACTTC

len: 15
j_gene: TRBJ2-7
d_gene: -
abundance: -
v_gene: TRBV7-6
CDR3aa: CASSKGAGQNYEQYF
CDR3nt: TGTGCCAGCAGCAAAGGGGCGGGGCAGAACTACGAGCAGTACTTC

len: 14
j_gene: TRBJ1-5
d_gene: -
abundance: -
v_gene: TRBV7-2
CDR3aa: CASSLQKVVQPQHF
CDR3nt: TGTGCCAGCAGCTTACAAAAGGTGGTGCAGCCCCAGCATTTT

len: 12
j_gene: TRBJ2-7
d_gene: -
abundance: few
v_gene: TRBV7-9
CDR3aa: CASSRTDYEQYF
CDR3nt: TGTGCCAGCAGCAGGACAGACTACGAGCAGTACTTC

len: 13
j_gene: TRBJ1-2
d_gene: -
abundance: few
v_gene: TRBV12-3/TRBV12-4
CDR3aa: CASRKQGYYGYTF
CDR3nt: TGTGCCAGCAGGAAACAGGGTTACTATGGCTACACCTTC

len: 14
j_gene: TRBJ2-3
d_gene: -
abundance: -
v_gene: TRBV7-3
CDR3aa: CASSLRASTDTHYF
CDR3nt: TGTGCCAGCAGCCTTAGAGCTAGCACAGATACGCATTATTTT

len: 14
j_gene: TRBJ1-1
d_gene: -
abundance: -
v_gene: TRBV15
CDR3aa: CATSRGTGDTEAFF
CDR3nt: TGTGCCACCAGCAGAGGGACGGGGGACACTGAAGCTTTCTTT

len: 15
j_gene: TRBJ1-1
d_gene: -
abundance: -
v_gene: TRBV9
CDR3aa: CASSVGQGLNTEAFF
CDR3nt: TGTGCCAGCAGCGTAGGTCAGGGGCTGAACACTGAAGCTTTCTTT

len: 14
j_gene: TRBJ2-2
d_gene: TRBD2
abundance: -
v_gene: TRBV29-1
CDR3aa: CSGGLAANTGELFF
CDR3nt: TGCAGCGGAGGACTAGCGGCGAACACCGGGGAGCTGTTTTTT

len: 14
j_gene: TRBJ1-1
d_gene: -
abundance: -
v_gene: TRBV20-1
CDR3aa: CSARPGSLNTEAFF
CDR3nt: TGCAGTGCTAGACCAGGGTCATTAAACACTGAAGCTTTCTTT

len: 16
j_gene: TRBJ1-1
d_gene: -
abundance: -
v_gene: TRBV2
CDR3aa: CASSQERTSGDTEAFF
CDR3nt: TGTGCCAGCAGCCAGGAAAGGACATCGGGGGACACTGAAGCTTTCTTT

len: 14
j_gene: TRBJ1-2
d_gene: TRBD1
abundance: -
v_gene: TRBV9
CDR3aa: CASSGTGENYGYTF
CDR3nt: TGTGCCAGCTCCGGGACAGGAGAGAACTATGGCTACACCTTC

len: 16
j_gene: TRBJ1-3
d_gene: -
abundance: -
v_gene: TRBV25-1
CDR3aa: CASSELVGDTTTTIYF
CDR3nt: TGTGCCAGCAGTGAATTGGTGGGGGACACCACGACAACCATATATTTT

len: 13
j_gene: TRBJ2-7
d_gene: -
abundance: few
v_gene: TRBV30
CDR3aa: CAWNDGAGDEQYF
CDR3nt: TGTGCCTGGAATGATGGGGCTGGAGACGAGCAGTACTTC

len: 13
j_gene: TRBJ1-5
d_gene: -
abundance: -
v_gene: TRBV7-2
CDR3aa: CASSLAQRQPQHF
CDR3nt: TGTGCCAGCAGCTTAGCGCAAAGACAGCCCCAGCATTTT

len: 13
j_gene: TRBJ2-5
d_gene: TRBD1
abundance: many
v_gene: TRBV3-1
CDR3aa: CASSKQGWETQYF
CDR3nt: TGTGCCAGCAGCAAACAGGGGTGGGAGACCCAGTACTTC

len: 15
j_gene: TRBJ1-2
d_gene: -
abundance: -
v_gene: TRBV10-3
CDR3aa: CAISDSRGLNYGYTF
CDR3nt: TGTGCCATCAGTGACTCAAGGGGACTAAACTATGGCTACACCTTC

len: 14
j_gene: TRBJ1-1
d_gene: -
abundance: -
v_gene: TRBV5-1
CDR3aa: CASSLPSENTEAFF
CDR3nt: TGCGCCAGCAGCTTGCCTAGTGAGAACACTGAAGCTTTCTTT

len: 14
j_gene: TRBJ2-5
d_gene: TRBD1
abundance: many
v_gene: TRBV7-6
CDR3aa: CASRKDRGEETQYF
CDR3nt: TGTGCCAGCAGAAAAGACAGGGGAGAGGAGACCCAGTACTTC

len: 14
j_gene: TRBJ2-5
d_gene: -
abundance: many
v_gene: TRBV19
CDR3aa: CASSKGTLQETQYF
CDR3nt: TGTGCCAGTAGTAAAGGTACCCTCCAAGAGACCCAGTACTTC

len: 14
j_gene: TRBJ2-5
d_gene: -
abundance: many
v_gene: TRBV5-1
CDR3aa: CASRVYREQETQYF
CDR3nt: TGCGCCAGCAGGGTGTATCGGGAGCAAGAGACCCAGTACTTC

len: 15
j_gene: TRBJ2-3
d_gene: TRBD2
abundance: -
v_gene: TRBV25-1
CDR3aa: CASRTGGAGTDTQYF
CDR3nt: TGTGCCAGCCGAACGGGGGGGGCCGGTACAGATACGCAGTATTTT

len: 16
j_gene: TRBJ2-1
d_gene: TRBD2
abundance: -
v_gene: TRBV11-1
CDR3aa: CASASSSGITGDEQFF
CDR3nt: TGTGCCAGCGCCAGCAGTAGCGGGATCACCGGCGATGAGCAGTTCTTC

len: 15
j_gene: TRBJ2-1
d_gene: TRBD2
abundance: -
v_gene: TRBV11-1
CDR3aa: CASSLRAGDVTEQFF
CDR3nt: TGTGCCAGCAGTTTAAGGGCGGGAGACGTCACTGAGCAGTTCTTC

len: 12
j_gene: TRBJ1-1
d_gene: -
abundance: once
v_gene: TRBV20-1
CDR3aa: CSARDYAGEAFF
CDR3nt: TGCAGTGCTAGAGATTATGCGGGCGAAGCTTTCTTT

len: 14
j_gene: TRBJ2-5
d_gene: -
abundance: many
v_gene: TRBV5-1
CDR3aa: CASSLEGRPETQYF
CDR3nt: TGCGCCAGCAGCTTGGAAGGCAGGCCAGAGACCCAGTACTTC

len: 13
j_gene: TRBJ1-6
d_gene: -
abundance: -
v_gene: TRBV9
CDR3aa: CASSVVGVSPLHF
CDR3nt: TGTGCCAGCAGCGTAGTCGGGGTATCACCCCTCCACTTT

len: 15
j_gene: TRBJ2-2
d_gene: TRBD1
abundance: -
v_gene: TRBV19
CDR3aa: CASINEQGYVGELFF
CDR3nt: TGTGCCAGTATAAATGAACAGGGGTACGTCGGGGAGCTGTTTTTT

len: 14
j_gene: TRBJ2-5
d_gene: -
abundance: many
v_gene: TRBV19
CDR3aa: CASSIGLNSETQYF
CDR3nt: TGTGCCAGTAGTATAGGTCTGAACTCGGAGACCCAGTACTTC

len: 18
j_gene: TRBJ2-1
d_gene: TRBD2
abundance: many
v_gene: TRBV24-1
CDR3aa: CATSDTKTGGPSYNEQFF
CDR3nt: TGTGCCACCAGTGATACTAAAACGGGGGGACCCTCCTACAATGAGCAGTTCTTC

len: 13
j_gene: TRBJ2-6
d_gene: -
abundance: -
v_gene: TRBV7-9
CDR3aa: CASSLPGANVLTF
CDR3nt: TGTGCCAGCAGCTTGCCCGGGGCCAACGTCCTGACTTTC

len: 14
j_gene: TRBJ1-5
d_gene: -
abundance: once
v_gene: TRBV19
CDR3aa: CANKTGNGNQPQHF
CDR3nt: TGTGCCAACAAAACAGGGAATGGCAATCAGCCCCAGCATTTT

len: 15
j_gene: TRBJ2-7
d_gene: -
abundance: -
v_gene: TRBV12-3/TRBV12-4
CDR3aa: CASSLGTAKTYEQYF
CDR3nt: TGTGCCAGCAGTTTAGGAACAGCTAAAACCTACGAGCAGTACTTC

len: 14
j_gene: TRBJ2-1
d_gene: -
abundance: -
v_gene: TRBV5-1
CDR3aa: CASSFPSLHNEQFF
CDR3nt: TGCGCCAGCAGCTTCCCTAGCCTCCACAATGAGCAGTTCTTC

len: 12
j_gene: TRBJ1-1
d_gene: -
abundance: many
v_gene: TRBV6-2/TRBV6-3
CDR3aa: CASSGRRSEAFF
CDR3nt: TGTGCCAGCAGTGGAAGAAGATCTGAAGCTTTCTTT

len: 14
j_gene: TRBJ2-7
d_gene: -
abundance: many
v_gene: TRBV14
CDR3aa: CASSPRDTFYEQYF
CDR3nt: TGTGCCAGCAGCCCGCGGGACACCTTCTACGAGCAGTACTTC

len: 16
j_gene: TRBJ1-2
d_gene: -
abundance: -
v_gene: TRBV4-3
CDR3aa: CASSQGTVKINYGYTF
CDR3nt: TGCGCCAGCAGCCAAGGGACAGTAAAGATTAACTATGGCTACACCTTC

len: 14
j_gene: TRBJ2-7
d_gene: -
abundance: many
v_gene: TRBV6-1
CDR3aa: CASSWTASSYEQYF
CDR3nt: TGTGCCAGCAGCTGGACCGCCAGCTCCTACGAGCAGTACTTC

len: 16
j_gene: TRBJ2-6
d_gene: TRBD1
abundance: -
v_gene: TRBV5-1
CDR3aa: CASSFGTASGANVLTF
CDR3nt: TGCGCCAGCAGCTTTGGGACAGCCTCTGGGGCCAACGTCCTGACTTTC

len: 13
j_gene: TRBJ1-1
d_gene: -
abundance: -
v_gene: TRBV2
CDR3aa: CASSEGRGVEGFF
CDR3nt: TGTGCCAGCAGTGAAGGGAGGGGAGTTGAAGGTTTCTTT

len: 15
j_gene: TRBJ2-7
d_gene: -
abundance: -
v_gene: TRBV5-1
CDR3aa: CASSPTGTPYYEQYF
CDR3nt: TGCGCCAGCAGCCCGACCGGGACACCATACTACGAGCAGTACTTC

len: 14
j_gene: TRBJ2-2
d_gene: TRBD2
abundance: few
v_gene: TRBV12-3/TRBV12-4
CDR3aa: CASSILAGSGELFF
CDR3nt: TGTGCCAGCAGCATACTAGCGGGGTCCGGGGAGCTGTTTTTT

len: 15
j_gene: TRBJ1-4
d_gene: -
abundance: -
v_gene: TRBV2
CDR3aa: CASSLMGSPGEKLFF
CDR3nt: TGTGCCAGCAGTTTAATGGGGAGCCCCGGTGAAAAACTGTTTTTT

len: 13
j_gene: TRBJ1-5
d_gene: TRBD1
abundance: -
v_gene: TRBV2
CDR3aa: CASRGQANQPQHF
CDR3nt: TGTGCCAGCAGGGGACAGGCTAATCAGCCCCAGCATTTT

len: 13
j_gene: TRBJ1-2
d_gene: -
abundance: -
v_gene: TRBV6-5
CDR3aa: CASSYDSNYGYTF
CDR3nt: TGTGCCAGCAGTTACGACAGCAACTATGGCTACACCTTC

len: 14
j_gene: TRBJ2-1
d_gene: TRBD1
abundance: -
v_gene: TRBV24-1
CDR3aa: CTTSDRDRGNEQFF
CDR3nt: TGTACCACCAGTGATCGGGACAGGGGCAATGAGCAGTTCTTC

len: 13
j_gene: TRBJ2-2
d_gene: -
abundance: few
v_gene: TRBV6-1
CDR3aa: CASSVGDPGELFF
CDR3nt: TGTGCCAGCAGTGTGGGGGACCCCGGGGAGCTGTTTTTT

len: 14
j_gene: TRBJ1-2
d_gene: -
abundance: -
v_gene: TRBV24-1
CDR3aa: CATSDRTGLYGYTF
CDR3nt: TGTGCCACCAGTGATCGGACCGGCTTGTATGGCTACACCTTC

len: 14
j_gene: TRBJ1-2
d_gene: -
abundance: -
v_gene: TRBV25-1
CDR3aa: CASSEGGPNYGYTF
CDR3nt: TGTGCCAGCAGTGAGGGGGGCCCTAACTATGGCTACACCTTC

len: 15
j_gene: TRBJ1-1
d_gene: -
abundance: -
v_gene: TRBV2
CDR3aa: CASLPPGSGYTEAFF
CDR3nt: TGTGCCAGCCTTCCCCCGGGCTCGGGGTACACTGAAGCTTTCTTT

len: 15
j_gene: TRBJ1-5
d_gene: -
abundance: -
v_gene: TRBV27
CDR3aa: CASSLSIGGNQPQHF
CDR3nt: TGTGCCAGCAGTTTATCGATCGGGGGCAATCAGCCCCAGCATTTT

len: 15
j_gene: TRBJ2-5
d_gene: TRBD1
abundance: -
v_gene: TRBV10-3
CDR3aa: CAISERDRGQGTQYF
CDR3nt: TGTGCTATCAGTGAAAGGGACAGGGGGCAAGGGACCCAGTACTTC

len: 13
j_gene: TRBJ1-3
d_gene: -
abundance: -
v_gene: TRBV2
CDR3aa: CASSAYTGNTIYF
CDR3nt: TGTGCCAGCAGTGCCTACACTGGAAACACCATATATTTT